The 23 T cell receptor beta chains in this list originate from one sample, sequenced in a study of blood T cells in healthy people across ages. Sample-barcoded 5' priming and a J-beta primer mix drove a second PCR of about 6 to 11 cycles. TCRdb re-called the 5' RACE reads through MiXCR, storing one row per CDR3 protein. The sample has hundreds of thousands of distinct CDR3 sequences, 35% to 50% seen once. The material sequenced was blood. The receptors stem from a man older than 75 in good health.

In regard to this clonotype: A read error is possible here, since a much larger clone lies one base away. The chain is built from TRBV7-9 and TRBJ2-1; D perhaps matches TRBD2 (5 bases). The CDR3 is 15 amino acids. V dropped 5 bases and J dropped 6 bases, with 17 bases sitting between them. Germline-derived CDR1 and CDR2 are SEHNR and FQNEAQ (reference sequence). The CDR3 nucleotides read TGTGCCAGCAGCCCCCCGGGGAATTCATGCAATGAGCAGTTCTTC. This gives the protein CASSPPGNSCNEQFF.

V gene TRBV9 combines with J gene TRBJ2-3; weak D call: TRBD2 (5 bases). Looked up from germline, CDR1 is SGDLS and CDR2 is YYNGEE. V was clipped by 4 bases and J by 8 bases, with 14 bases between them. This CDR3 has 13 residues. CDR3: CASSRYIEGTQYF. The CDR3 nucleotides read TGTGCCAGCAGCCGGTACATTGAGGGTACGCAGTATTTT.

The chain has TRBV6-2 or TRBV6-3 and TRBJ2-5; 9 positions agree with TRBD1. Per the germline V gene, CDR1 is MNHEY and CDR2 is SVGEGT. Trimming took 4 bases from V and 4 from J; bases not matched to a gene: 7. The CDR3 extends over 15 amino acids. This CDR3 reads CASSSSGTGTETQYF. DNA for the CDR3: TGTGCCAGCAGTTCTTCCGGGACAGGGACAGAGACCCAGTACTTC.

The chain carries TRBV6-2 or TRBV6-3 and TRBJ2-5; D unresolved. The length of the CDR3 is 13 residues. The V gene lost 5 bases and the J gene lost 9 bases, with 16 bases spanning the gap. Per the germline V gene, CDR1 is MNHEY and CDR2 is SVGEGT. CDR3: CASSDLIKGSQYF. The DNA for the CDR3 is TGTGCCAGCAGTGACCTCATCAAAGGTTCCCAGTACTTC.

As concerns this clonotype: A junction boundary mismatches the germline segment, possibly from a read error. The CDR3, as DNA: TGCAGTGCTAGAGCGGGGCAAGGGACCCAGTACTTC. Encoded protein: CSARAGQGTQYF. The chain links TRBV20-1 to TRBJ2-5; either TRBD1 or TRBD2 may supply D (5 bases each). The CDR3 contains 12 residues. Germline loops: CDR1 DFQATT, CDR2 SNEGSKA (reference sequence).

The rearrangement links TRBV6-6 to TRBJ2-1, with D perhaps TRBD1 (6 bases). The J call is in doubt because the DNA end fits TRBJ2-7 better. The CDR3 spans 16 residues. Germline V CDR1 and CDR2: MNHNY, SVGAGI (reference sequence). CDR3 sequence: CASSYGGEYYNNEQYF. As DNA, the CDR3 is TGTGCCAGCAGTTACGGGGGCGAGTACTACAACAATGAGCAGTACTTC.

In this sample, this clonotype turned up a few times. V gene TRBV7-2 combines with J gene TRBJ2-1, with TRBD1 matching 8 bases. The V segment lost 1 base and the J segment 10 bases; nucleotides outside the gene matches: 9. Germline values: CDR1 SGHTA, CDR2 FQGNSA. The CDR3 loop spans 15 amino acids. The CDR3 loop reads CASSLGGQGLTEQFF. DNA of the CDR3: TGTGCCAGCAGCTTAGGTGGACAGGGCCTAACAGAGCAGTTCTTC.

The J gene is TRBJ2-3, the V gene TRBV28; D unresolved. Germline CDR1 and CDR2: MDHEN and SYDVKM. This CDR3 is built from 13 residues. V was pared by 5 bases and J by 5 bases, with 11 bases between. The CDR3 reads CASSVQQRDTQYF. As DNA, the CDR3 is TGTGCCAGCAGTGTCCAGCAGCGAGATACGCAGTATTTT.

This clonotype was seen only once. At one end the junction does not follow the germline gene, possibly because of a read error. The chain recombines TRBV6-2 or TRBV6-3 with TRBJ2-4; D assignment may be TRBD1 or TRBD2 (5 bases each). This CDR3 comprises 14 residues. Germline assignment: CDR1 MNHEY and CDR2 SVGEGT. CDR3 in DNA: TGTGCCAGCAGTTCCCTAGGGACGGATAACATTCTGTACTTC. It yields the protein CASSSLGTDNILYF.

This clonotype has just a few counts. The chain employs TRBV3-1 and TRBJ1-2, with D possibly TRBD1 on 5 matching bases. V lost 0 bases and J 0 bases, leaving 11 bases between the germline ends. The germline V gene has CDR1 LGHDT and CDR2 YNNKEL (reference sequence). This CDR3 spans 16 amino acids. This chain's CDR3 is CASSQDRTRANYGYTF. In nucleotides, the CDR3 is TGTGCCAGCAGCCAAGATCGGACAAGAGCTAACTATGGCTACACCTTC.

The CDR3 DNA follows: TGTGCCAGCAGCTTAGTTCGGGGCTCCTACAATGAGCAGTTCTTC. This encodes CASSLVRGSYNEQFF. V is TRBV13 and J is TRBJ2-1, with D possibly matching TRBD2 (5 bases). The length of the CDR3 is 15 residues. The germline CDR1 and CDR2 sequences are PRHDT and FYEKMQ (reference sequence). The V and J ends lost 1 base and 0 bases respectively, with 7 bases between them.

The J gene is TRBJ2-5, the V gene TRBV7-2; TRBD1 or TRBD2 may be the D gene (6 bases each). V lost 5 bases, J lost 13 bases, and 17 bases lay in between. Germline CDR1 and CDR2: SGHTA and FQGNSA. This CDR3 is built from 12 residues. The CDR3 region is CASSEFLGGPYF. CDR3 sequence (DNA): TGTGCCAGCAGCGAATTCCTAGGGGGGCCGTACTTC. The full variable domain, rest sourced from reference TRBV7-2 and TRBJ2-5, is GAGVSQSPSNKVTEKGKDVELRCDPISGHTALYWYRQSLGQGLEFLIYFQGNSAPDKSGLPSDRFSAERTGGSVSTLTIQRTQQEDSAVYLCASSEFLGGPYFGPGTRLLVL.

The chain carries TRBV20-1 and TRBJ2-1; tentatively, D is TRBD1 or TRBD2 (5 bases each). The CDR3 is 13 amino acids. Germline assignment: CDR1 DFQATT and CDR2 SNEGSKA (reference sequence). V lost 3 bases, J lost 10 bases, and 16 bases lay in between. The CDR3 protein is CSASPGPSYEQFF. The CDR3 DNA reads as TGCAGTGCTAGCCCGGGGCCGTCCTACGAGCAGTTCTTC.

In this sample, this clonotype turned up many times. The genes are TRBV29-1 and TRBJ2-1; 9 nucleotides line up with TRBD2. J was trimmed by 8 bases and V by 4 bases; bases with no gene match: 6. CDR3 length: 13 residues. From germline, CDR1 is SQVTM and CDR2 ANQGSEA. CDR3 loop: CSVVAGGLDEQFF. The DNA for the CDR3 is TGCAGCGTTGTGGCGGGGGGGCTTGATGAGCAGTTCTTC.

This clonotype was seen a handful of times. V and J are TRBV12-3 or TRBV12-4 and TRBJ1-5, with TRBD1 identical over 7 bases. The ends lost 7 bases at V and 4 bases at J; junction bases unmatched: 4. The CDR3 spans 13 residues. In DNA, the CDR3 is TGTGCCAGCAACCTACAGGGGAATCAGCCCCAGCATTTT. Protein: CASNLQGNQPQHF.

This clonotype has a handful of counts. The chain recombines TRBV27 with TRBJ2-5, with 16 nucleotides matching TRBD2. The J call may be in error: the DNA end matches TRBJ2-7 better. This CDR3 comprises 20 residues. Germline CDR1 MNHEY, CDR2 SMNVEV (reference sequence). CDR3 nucleotide sequence: TGTGCCAGCAGTTTATTGGGAGGGACTAGCGGGAGGGCAACCCAACTCGAGCAGTACTTC. Its translation is CASSLLGGTSGRATQLEQYF.

This clonotype was counted ten times or more. The rearrangement joins TRBV7-2 to TRBJ2-4; 7 nucleotides align to TRBD1. The ends lost 5 bases at V and 1 base at J; junction bases unmatched: 11. The CDR3 sequence is 17 residues long. CDR1 and CDR2 from the germline V gene are SGHTA and FQGNSA. The CDR3 sequence: CASSVLRGRGAKNIQYF. The CDR3 coding sequence is TGTGCCAGCAGCGTCCTCAGGGGGAGAGGGGCCAAAAACATTCAGTACTTC.

In the case of this clonotype: Since a much larger clone is just one base distant, this may be a read error. The V gene is TRBV4-3, the J gene TRBJ1-2; TRBD1 matches at 7 bases. The CDR3 has 14 amino acids. CDR1 is LGHNA and CDR2 is YSLEER in the germline V gene. In DNA, the CDR3 is TGCGCCAGCGGCCAAGCGGGACAGACCTATGGCTACACCTTC. It translates to CASGQAGQTYGYTF.

Ten or more counts support this clonotype. The chain employs TRBV5-1 and TRBJ2-7; D unresolved. There are 13 residues in the CDR3. V lost 3 bases and J 1 base, leaving 8 bases between the germline ends. Germline CDR1 SGHRS, CDR2 YFSETQ. CDR3 nucleotides: TGCGCCAGCAGCTATCGAGAATCCTACGAGCAGTACTTC. The encoded protein is CASSYRESYEQYF. The variable domain in full, with the rest retrieved from reference TRBV5-1 and TRBJ2-7, is KAGVTQTPRYLIKTRGQQVTLSCSPISGHRSVSWYQQTPGQGLQFLFEYFSETQRNKGNFPGRFSGRQFSNSRSEMNVSTLELGDSALYLCASSYRESYEQYFGPGTRLTVT.

This chain joins TRBV20-1 and TRBJ2-7, with 10 bases lining up with TRBD2. J lost 5 bases, V lost 5 bases, and 6 bases had no gene match. Germline V gene lookup returns CDR1 DFQATT and CDR2 SNEGSKA (reference sequence). The CDR3 runs 13 residues. The CDR3 DNA reads as TGCAGTGCTCAGCGGGGGGGCTACAACGAGCAGTACTTC. Amino acids: CSAQRGGYNEQYF.

V is TRBV28 and J is TRBJ1-1, with 7 bases matching TRBD1. The CDR3 has 16 amino acids. After removal of 7 bases from V and 3 bases from J, the junction contained 14 bases not matched to a gene. Germline V gene lookup returns CDR1 MDHEN and CDR2 SYDVKM. The CDR3 sequence: CASTSILTGVHTEAFF. Written as DNA, the CDR3 is TGTGCCAGCACCTCGATTCTTACAGGGGTTCACACTGAAGCTTTCTTT.

This clonotype turned up a few times. The V call is TRBV29-1, the J call TRBJ2-7; 7 positions agree with TRBD1. Germline assignment: CDR1 SQVTM and CDR2 ANQGSEA. Trimming cost V 4 bases and J 3 bases; bases outside gene matches: 6. The CDR3 has 13 residues. This CDR3 reads CSVGHRDSYEQYF. The CDR3, as DNA: TGCAGCGTTGGGCATCGGGACAGCTACGAGCAGTACTTC.

The chain uses TRBV12-3 or TRBV12-4 and TRBJ1-1, with a weak D call TRBD1 (5 bases). This CDR3 contains 14 residues. V lost 7 bases to trimming and J lost 2 bases, with 14 bases between them. In DNA, the CDR3 is TGTGCCAGCATCGCAGGGTTGGGAAACACTGAAGCTTTCTTT. The encoded protein is CASIAGLGNTEAFF.